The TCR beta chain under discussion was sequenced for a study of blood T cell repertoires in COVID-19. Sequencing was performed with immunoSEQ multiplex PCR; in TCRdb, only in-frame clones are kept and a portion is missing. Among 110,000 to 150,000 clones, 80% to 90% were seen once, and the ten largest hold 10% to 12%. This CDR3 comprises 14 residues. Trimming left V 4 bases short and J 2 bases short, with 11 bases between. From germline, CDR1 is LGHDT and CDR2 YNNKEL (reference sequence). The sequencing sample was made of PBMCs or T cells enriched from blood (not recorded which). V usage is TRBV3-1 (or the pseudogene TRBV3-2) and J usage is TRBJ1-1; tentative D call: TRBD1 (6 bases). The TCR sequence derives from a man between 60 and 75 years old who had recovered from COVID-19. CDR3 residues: CASSPGAQNTEAFF. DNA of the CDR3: TGTGCCAGCAGCCCAGGGGCACAAAACACTGAAGCTTTCTTT.